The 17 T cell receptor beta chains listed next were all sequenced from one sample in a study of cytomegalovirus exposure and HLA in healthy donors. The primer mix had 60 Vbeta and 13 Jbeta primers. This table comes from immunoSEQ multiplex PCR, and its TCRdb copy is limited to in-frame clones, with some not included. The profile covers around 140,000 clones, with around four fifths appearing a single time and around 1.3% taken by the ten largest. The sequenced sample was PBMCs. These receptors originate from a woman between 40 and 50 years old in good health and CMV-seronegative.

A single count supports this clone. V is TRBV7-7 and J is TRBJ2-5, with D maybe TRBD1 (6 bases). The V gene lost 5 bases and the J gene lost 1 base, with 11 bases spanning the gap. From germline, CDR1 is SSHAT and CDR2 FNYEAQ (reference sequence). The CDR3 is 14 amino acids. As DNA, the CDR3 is TGTGCCAGCAGCCGGAGACAGGCCCAAGAGACCCAGTACTTC. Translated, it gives CASSRRQAQETQYF.

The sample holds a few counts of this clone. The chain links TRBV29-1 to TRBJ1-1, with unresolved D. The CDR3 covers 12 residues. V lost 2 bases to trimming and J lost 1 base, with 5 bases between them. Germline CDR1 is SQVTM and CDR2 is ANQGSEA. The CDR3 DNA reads TGCAGCGTTGAATCAGGGAACACTGAAGCTTTCTTT. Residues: CSVESGNTEAFF.

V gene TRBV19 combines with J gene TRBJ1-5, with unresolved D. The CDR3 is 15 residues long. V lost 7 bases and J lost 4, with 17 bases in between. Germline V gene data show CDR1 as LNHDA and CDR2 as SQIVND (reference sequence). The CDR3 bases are TGTGCCAGTACCTACTCCCGGTCCCGAAATCAGCCCCAGCATTTT. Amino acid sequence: CASTYSRSRNQPQHF.

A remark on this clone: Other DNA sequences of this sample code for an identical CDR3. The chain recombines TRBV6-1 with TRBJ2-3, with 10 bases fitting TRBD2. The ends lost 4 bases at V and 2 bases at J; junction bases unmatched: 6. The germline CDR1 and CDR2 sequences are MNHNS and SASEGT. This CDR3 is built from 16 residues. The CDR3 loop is CASSGSGGPYTDTQYF. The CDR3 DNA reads TGTGCCAGCAGTGGTAGCGGGGGGCCATACACAGATACGCAGTATTTT.

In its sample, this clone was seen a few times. CDR3 nucleotide sequence: TGCGCCAGCAGCGCGGACAGGGTCGGAAAACTGTTTTTT. Translated, it gives CASSADRVGKLFF. The chain couples TRBV5-1 to TRBJ1-4, with 8 bases matching TRBD1. Germline assignment: CDR1 SGHRS and CDR2 YFSETQ. The CDR3 is 13 amino acids. The V gene end was trimmed by 4 bases and the J gene end by 10 bases; junction bases not matched to a gene: 6.

CDR3 sequence (DNA): TGTGCCAGCATCGTACAGGGACATTTTAGCTACACCTTC. Translation: CASIVQGHFSYTF. This sequence joins TRBV6-1 and TRBJ1-2, with D possibly TRBD1 on 6 matching bases. Per germline, CDR1 MNHNS and CDR2 SASEGT. The CDR3 has 13 amino acids. With 7 bases removed from V and 9 bases from J, the gap between germline ends came to 18 bases.

DNA for the CDR3: TGTGCCAGCACGTACAGGGGTGGAAACACCATATATTTT. It translates to CASTYRGGNTIYF. The chain combines TRBV28 with TRBJ1-3; 7 bases are shared with TRBD1. The length of the CDR3 is 13 residues. Germline V gene lookup returns CDR1 MDHEN and CDR2 SYDVKM. The ends lost 7 bases at V and 3 bases at J; junction bases unmatched: 3.

Here the CDR3 reads CASSEIRDQPQHF. CDR3 nucleotides: TGTGCCAGCAGTGAAATTCGGGATCAGCCCCAGCATTTT. V is TRBV2 and J is TRBJ1-5; D call uncertain. This CDR3 comprises 13 residues. V lost 2 bases and J lost 5, with 7 bases in between. Germline values: CDR1 SNHLY, CDR2 FYNNEI.

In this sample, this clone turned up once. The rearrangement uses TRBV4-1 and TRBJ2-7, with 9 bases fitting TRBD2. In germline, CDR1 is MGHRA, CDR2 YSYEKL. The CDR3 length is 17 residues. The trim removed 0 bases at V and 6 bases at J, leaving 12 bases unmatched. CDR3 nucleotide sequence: TGCGCCAGCAGCCAAGAGGGTCTGGTAGCGGGAGTCCCCGAGCAGTACTTC. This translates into CASSQEGLVAGVPEQYF.

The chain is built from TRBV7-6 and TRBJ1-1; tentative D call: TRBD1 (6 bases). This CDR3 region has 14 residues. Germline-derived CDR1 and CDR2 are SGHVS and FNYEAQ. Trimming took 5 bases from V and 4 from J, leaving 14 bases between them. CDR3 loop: CASSTHREGTEAFF. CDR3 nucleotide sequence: TGTGCCAGCAGCACCCACAGGGAAGGCACTGAAGCTTTCTTT.

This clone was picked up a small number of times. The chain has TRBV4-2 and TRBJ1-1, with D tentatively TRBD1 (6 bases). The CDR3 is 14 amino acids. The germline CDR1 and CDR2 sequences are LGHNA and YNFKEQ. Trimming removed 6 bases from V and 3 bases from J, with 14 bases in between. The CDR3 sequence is CASRRTDGDTEAFF. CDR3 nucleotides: TGTGCCAGCAGACGGACAGATGGGGACACTGAAGCTTTCTTT.

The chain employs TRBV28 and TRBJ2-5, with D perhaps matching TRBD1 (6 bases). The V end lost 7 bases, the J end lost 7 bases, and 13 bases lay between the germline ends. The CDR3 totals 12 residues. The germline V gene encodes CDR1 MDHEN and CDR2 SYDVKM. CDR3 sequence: CASTLRGATQYF. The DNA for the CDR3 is TGTGCCAGCACCCTCAGGGGAGCGACCCAGTACTTC.

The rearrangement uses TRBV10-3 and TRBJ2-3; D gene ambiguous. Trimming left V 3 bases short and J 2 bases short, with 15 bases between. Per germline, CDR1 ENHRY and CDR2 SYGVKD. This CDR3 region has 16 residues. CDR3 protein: CAISDPGLGHTDTQYF. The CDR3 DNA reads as TGTGCCATCAGTGATCCCGGCTTGGGCCACACAGATACGCAGTATTTT.

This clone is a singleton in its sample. CDR3 sequence reads: CASSPDRADGAFF. CDR3 coding DNA: TGTGCCAGCAGCCCCGACAGGGCTGATGGAGCTTTCTTT. The rearrangement links TRBV9 to TRBJ1-1; 7 nucleotides align to TRBD1. Germline V lookup: CDR1 SGDLS, CDR2 YYNGEE. The CDR3 sequence is 13 residues long. V was clipped by 4 bases and J by 10 bases; unmatched bases: 10.

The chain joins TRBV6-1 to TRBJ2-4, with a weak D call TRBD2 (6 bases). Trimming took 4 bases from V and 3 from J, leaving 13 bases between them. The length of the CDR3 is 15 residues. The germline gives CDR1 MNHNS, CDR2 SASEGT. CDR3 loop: CASSAGSSGKNIQYF. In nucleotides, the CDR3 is TGTGCCAGCAGTGCAGGGAGTAGCGGCAAAAACATTCAGTACTTC.

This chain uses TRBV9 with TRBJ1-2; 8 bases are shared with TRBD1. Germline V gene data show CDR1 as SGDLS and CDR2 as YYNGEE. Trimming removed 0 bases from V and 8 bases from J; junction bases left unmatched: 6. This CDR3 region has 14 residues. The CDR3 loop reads CASSVAGTGQGYTF. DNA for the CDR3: TGTGCCAGCAGCGTAGCCGGGACAGGCCAAGGCTACACCTTC.

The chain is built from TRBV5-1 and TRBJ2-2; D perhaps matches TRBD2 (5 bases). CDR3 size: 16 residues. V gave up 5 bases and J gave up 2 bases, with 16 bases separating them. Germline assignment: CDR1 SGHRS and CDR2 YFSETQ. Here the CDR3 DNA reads TGCGCCAGCAGTCCGTACCCCAGCGGTAACACCGGGGAGCTGTTTTTT. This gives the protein CASSPYPSGNTGELFF.